This T cell receptor beta chain was recorded in a study of T cell responses to AZD1222 COVID-19 vaccine. On this clone: Its target is not known.

V lost 4 bases, J lost 7 bases, and 8 bases stayed unmatched. CDR1 is SGDLS and CDR2 is YYNGEE in the germline V gene. The CDR3 length is 15 residues. Study-level results: Repertoires were sampled only after the peak T cell response. In a largely white British group with more females than males, clonal diversity was possibly underestimated. Two AZD1222 administrations were followed by greater Spike-specific TCR breadth and depth.

This table comes from immunoSEQ multiplex PCR, and its TCRdb copy is limited to in-frame clones, with some not included. Of some 150,000 clones in the sample, about 92% were seen once. This sequence joins TRBV9 and TRBJ1-4, with 9 bases aligning to TRBD1. This clonotype was obtained from an adult who received the AZD1222 COVID-19 vaccine. Material: peripheral blood, obtained 28 days after the second AZD1222 dose. This CDR3 is CASSRGGQGGEKLFF. The CDR3 bases are TGTGCCAGCAGCAGGGGGGGACAGGGAGGTGAAAAACTGTTTTTT.